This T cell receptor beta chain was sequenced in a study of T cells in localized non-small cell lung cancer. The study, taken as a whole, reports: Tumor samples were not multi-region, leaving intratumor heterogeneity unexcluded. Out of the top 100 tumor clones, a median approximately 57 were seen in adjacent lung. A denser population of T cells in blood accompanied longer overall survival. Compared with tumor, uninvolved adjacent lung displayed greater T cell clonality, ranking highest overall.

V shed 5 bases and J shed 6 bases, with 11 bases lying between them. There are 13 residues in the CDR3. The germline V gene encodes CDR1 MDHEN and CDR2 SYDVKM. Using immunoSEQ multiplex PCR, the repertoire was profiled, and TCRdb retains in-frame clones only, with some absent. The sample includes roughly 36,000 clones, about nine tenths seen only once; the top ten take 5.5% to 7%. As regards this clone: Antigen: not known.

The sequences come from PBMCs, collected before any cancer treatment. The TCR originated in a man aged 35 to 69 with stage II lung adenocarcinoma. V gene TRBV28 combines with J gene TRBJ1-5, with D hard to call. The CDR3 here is CASSPSFFQPQHF. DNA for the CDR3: TGTGCCAGCAGTCCCTCTTTCTTTCAGCCCCAGCATTTT.